The 24 T cell receptor beta chains reported below all come from one sample, sequenced in a study of a mutant IDH1 vaccine in newly diagnosed glioma. Their target antigens are unknown. Data came from immunoSEQ multiplex PCR; TCRdb stores just in-frame clones and leaves some out. The sample lists about 94,000 clones, nearly 90% occurring once. Specified time point: week 47, end of study. Each dose delivered 300 ug of mutant IDH1 20-mer peptide subcutaneously with imiquimod. The source was PBMCs, collected from a glioma patient whose treatment included an IDH1 peptide vaccine. These receptors all stem from a woman in her 50s with glioma.

V usage is TRBV5-1 and J usage is TRBJ2-3; D gene ambiguous. Between the trimmed V and J ends, which lost 4 bases and 4 bases, there was a span of 16 bases. This CDR3 contains 15 residues. In germline, CDR1 is SGHRS, CDR2 YFSETQ. The CDR3: CASSPVPNGADTQYF. CDR3 nucleotides: TGCGCCAGCAGCCCCGTACCGAATGGTGCAGATACGCAGTATTTT.

The sample holds a few counts of this clone. The V gene is TRBV28, the J gene TRBJ1-1; the D gene is possibly TRBD1 (6 bases). Germline CDR1 is MDHEN and CDR2 is SYDVKM. The CDR3 consists of 16 residues. The V and J ends lost 8 bases and 7 bases respectively, with 26 bases between them. In DNA form, the CDR3 reads TGTGCCAGCCCCAGGGGCGGGGGTCTCGGTGTAATTGAAGCTTTCTTT. Translated, it gives CASPRGGGLGVIEAFF.

The chain uses TRBV11-2 and TRBJ2-5; possible D gene TRBD2, 5 bases. This CDR3 is built from 14 residues. The germline CDR1 and CDR2 sequences are SGHAT and FQNNGV. Between the trimmed V and J ends, which lost 3 bases and 4 bases, there was a span of 12 bases. The CDR3 spells CASSFGVVRETQYF. In DNA, the CDR3 is TGTGCCAGCAGCTTCGGGGTAGTGAGAGAGACCCAGTACTTC.

V and J are TRBV19 and TRBJ2-2, with D unresolved. V was clipped by 10 bases and J by 0 bases, with 9 bases between them. CDR3 length equals 13 residues. The germline V gene has CDR1 LNHDA and CDR2 SQIVND (reference sequence). CDR3 amino acids: CATDVANTGELFF. The CDR3 nucleotides read TGTGCCACTGACGTCGCGAACACCGGGGAGCTGTTTTTT.

The chain uses TRBV18 and TRBJ2-5, with no clear D. The CDR3 runs 15 residues. Looked up from germline, CDR1 is KGHSH and CDR2 is LQKENI. The V and J ends lost 3 bases and 3 bases respectively, with 14 bases between them. The CDR3 nucleotides are TGTGCCAGCTCACCGTCGGGCCCACCTGAAGAGACCCAGTACTTC. Amino acids: CASSPSGPPEETQYF. Full variable domain (missing parts from reference TRBV18 and TRBJ2-5): NAGVMQNPRHLVRRRGQEARLRCSPMKGHSHVYWYRQLPEEGLKFMVYLQKENIIDESGMPKERFSAEFPKEGPSILRIQQVVRGDSAAYFCASSPSGPPEETQYFGPGTRLLVL.

The CDR3 reads CASSPRPLSGNTIYF. For the CDR3, the DNA is TGTGCCAGCTCACCCCGGCCTCTCTCTGGAAACACCATATATTTT. V gene TRBV18 combines with J gene TRBJ1-3; D unclear. Germline V CDR1 and CDR2: KGHSH, LQKENI. Trimming shortened V by 3 bases and J by 0 bases, and 9 bases separated the two germline ends. This CDR3 contains 15 residues.

The V call is TRBV30, the J call TRBJ1-2; a possible D gene is TRBD1 (5 bases). Trimming left V 3 bases short and J 3 bases short, with 17 bases between. The length of the CDR3 is 15 residues. CDR1 is GTSNPN and CDR2 is SVGIG in the germline V gene (reference sequence). In nucleotides, the CDR3 is TGTGCCTGGAGCGTTTCAGGGTCCCCAGACTATGGCTACACCTTC. As protein: CAWSVSGSPDYGYTF.

The V gene is TRBV27, the J gene TRBJ1-5, with D perhaps matching TRBD1 (6 bases). Per germline, CDR1 MNHEY and CDR2 SMNVEV (reference sequence). Trimming removed 5 bases at V and 3 bases at J, with 20 bases between. The CDR3 extends over 17 amino acids. The CDR3 nucleotides are TGTGCCAGCAGTCAAAAGGGGGGTTCCCAACTCAATCAGCCCCAGCATTTT. As protein: CASSQKGGSQLNQPQHF.

CDR3 sequence: CASQKLANTGELFF. The CDR3 DNA is TGTGCCAGCCAGAAACTAGCGAACACCGGGGAGCTGTTTTTT. The chain links TRBV28 to TRBJ2-2; possible D gene TRBD2, 5 bases. This CDR3 region has 14 residues. The germline gives CDR1 MDHEN, CDR2 SYDVKM. V lost 8 bases and J lost 0, with 10 bases in between.

The chain carries TRBV19 and TRBJ1-3; D remains ambiguous. Germline V gene sequence: CDR1 LNHDA, CDR2 SQIVND (reference sequence). The length of the CDR3 is 14 residues. Trimming pared 4 bases from V and 4 bases from J, leaving 11 bases between. The CDR3 coding sequence is TGTGCCAGTAGTACTAGCGCATTGGGAAACACCATATATTTT. The encoded protein is CASSTSALGNTIYF.

DNA for the CDR3: TGTGCCAGCAGCAGACTAGCGGGGGCCTACGAGCAGTACTTC. It specifies CASSRLAGAYEQYF. The gene calls are TRBV6-1 and TRBJ2-7, with 12 bases identical to TRBD2. Germline CDR1 is MNHNS and CDR2 is SASEGT. The V gene end was trimmed by 6 bases and the J gene end by 2 bases; junction bases not matched to a gene: 2. This CDR3 is built from 14 residues.

The chain uses TRBV4-1 and TRBJ1-2; D is uncertain. The CDR3 runs 16 residues. Germline-derived CDR1 and CDR2 are MGHRA and YSYEKL. V lost 5 bases, J lost 4 bases, and 20 bases lay in between. CDR3 nucleotides: TGCGCCAGCAGCACGCCTAAGAACCGAAAGACCTATGGCTACACCTTC. Protein: CASSTPKNRKTYGYTF.

This sequence joins TRBV7-9 and TRBJ2-7, with a tentative D call TRBD1 (7 bases). This CDR3 is 15 amino acids long. Germline lookup yields CDR1 SEHNR and CDR2 FQNEAQ (reference sequence). Trimming stripped 0 bases from V and 7 bases from J, with 16 bases between. CDR3 coding DNA: TGTGCCAGCAGCTTAGCCCAGGGGGGTTCTGAAGAGCAGTACTTC. It translates to CASSLAQGGSEEQYF.

The chain recombines TRBV7-2 with TRBJ2-7; D is undetermined. Germline V CDR1 and CDR2: SGHTA, FQGNSA. The CDR3 extends over 13 amino acids. The V gene lost 3 bases and the J gene lost 1 base, with 7 bases spanning the gap. The CDR3 DNA sequence: TGTGCCAGCAGCTTTGGGCAGTCCTACGAGCAGTACTTC. Translation gives CASSFGQSYEQYF.

The gene calls are TRBV7-9 and TRBJ2-1; D is possibly TRBD1 (5 bases). This CDR3 spans 11 amino acids. CDR1 is SEHNR, CDR2 FQNEAQ, per germline (reference sequence). V was cut by 1 base and J by 12 bases, with 7 bases left in between. CDR3 sequence (DNA): TGTGCCAGCAGCTTAGAAAGGGGGCAGTTCTTC. Protein sequence: CASSLERGQFF. Full variable domain (remainder filled in from reference TRBV7-9 and TRBJ2-1): DTGVSQNPRHKITKRGQNVTFRCDPISEHNRLYWYRQTLGQGPEFLTYFQNEAQLEKSRLLSDRFSAERPKGSFSTLEIQRTEQGDSAMYLCASSLERGQFFGPGTRLTVL.

The V gene is TRBV28, the J gene TRBJ2-2; D remains unclear. Trimming shortened V by 2 bases and J by 1 base, and 8 bases separated the two germline ends. CDR3 length: 15 amino acids. Germline V gene lookup returns CDR1 MDHEN and CDR2 SYDVKM. The CDR3 DNA sequence: TGTGCCAGCAGTTTACCCCTCCTGAACACCGGGGAGCTGTTTTTT. This codes for CASSLPLLNTGELFF.

The gene calls are TRBV18 and TRBJ1-4, with D maybe TRBD1 (6 bases). Germline lookup yields CDR1 KGHSH and CDR2 LQKENI. The CDR3 covers 15 residues. V was pared by 2 bases and J by 8 bases, with 15 bases between. The CDR3: CASSPISGGREKLFF. The CDR3 DNA reads as TGTGCCAGCTCACCAATTTCGGGGGGCCGGGAAAAACTGTTTTTT. The whole variable domain, remainder taken from reference TRBV18 and TRBJ1-4, is NAGVMQNPRHLVRRRGQEARLRCSPMKGHSHVYWYRQLPEEGLKFMVYLQKENIIDESGMPKERFSAEFPKEGPSILRIQQVVRGDSAAYFCASSPISGGREKLFFGSGTQLSVL.

V and J are TRBV9 and TRBJ1-6; D gene ambiguous. V lost 4 bases and J 8 bases, leaving 10 bases between the germline ends. The CDR3 is 13 residues long. Germline V gene data show CDR1 as SGDLS and CDR2 as YYNGEE. The CDR3 protein is CASSMSADSPLHF. CDR3 bases: TGTGCCAGCAGCATGTCGGCGGATTCACCCCTCCACTTT.

As concerns this clone: An end of the junction differs from the germline gene, which may be a read error. The rearrangement links TRBV2 to TRBJ1-6, with a possible D match to TRBD1 (5 bases). The CDR3 covers 10 residues. The germline V gene encodes CDR1 SNHLY and CDR2 FYNNEI. The CDR3 is CASSVDPGGF. CDR3 bases: TGTGCCAGCAGTGTTGACCCCGGGGGCTTT.

This clone was recorded once. This chain links TRBV18 with TRBJ1-1; no firm D call. CDR3 size: 13 residues. Germline V gene data show CDR1 as KGHSH and CDR2 as LQKENI. The V and J ends lost 5 bases and 4 bases respectively, with 11 bases between them. Here the CDR3 reads CASSDVEGTEAFF. The CDR3 nucleotides are TGTGCCAGCTCAGACGTCGAGGGCACTGAAGCTTTCTTT.

This chain links TRBV27 with TRBJ2-1, with 9 bases fitting TRBD2. This CDR3 is 16 amino acids long. The ends lost 2 bases at V and 7 bases at J; junction bases unmatched: 9. Germline CDR1 and CDR2: MNHEY and SMNVEV (reference sequence). CDR3 DNA sequence: TGTGCCAGCAGTTTAGGTAGCGGGAGCCCCTGGAATGAGCAGTTCTTC. It encodes CASSLGSGSPWNEQFF.

The chain is built from TRBV5-4 and TRBJ2-7; 9 nucleotides agree with TRBD1. Germline V gene sequence: CDR1 SGHNT, CDR2 YYREEE (reference sequence). The CDR3 runs to 13 residues. Unmatched junction bases numbered 1, after V lost 3 bases and J lost 3 bases. CDR3 coding DNA: TGTGCCAGCAGCTGGGACAGGGACTACGAGCAGTACTTC. Encoded protein: CASSWDRDYEQYF.

Only one count was recorded for this clone. The chain is built from TRBV2 and TRBJ2-7; perhaps TRBD2 as D (5 bases). Trimming left V 6 bases short and J 0 bases short, with 18 bases between. Germline V gene data show CDR1 as SNHLY and CDR2 as FYNNEI. CDR3 size: 16 residues. The CDR3 loop reads CASRREAAGSSYEQYF. In nucleotides, the CDR3 is TGTGCCAGCAGGAGGGAAGCGGCAGGTTCCTCCTACGAGCAGTACTTC.

The chain couples TRBV5-1 to TRBJ2-3, with unresolved D. Trimming took 0 bases from V and 2 from J, leaving 10 bases between them. CDR1 is SGHRS and CDR2 is YFSETQ in the germline V gene. This CDR3 comprises 15 residues. CDR3: CASSLENPFTDTQYF. The CDR3 nucleotides are TGCGCCAGCAGCTTGGAAAACCCGTTCACAGATACGCAGTATTTT.